The T cell receptor beta chain described here comes from a study of sequential checkpoint blockade in melanoma. Specified treatment: randomized to nivolumab then ipilimumab (arm A) or the reverse (arm B). Live CD3+CD8+ CD19− CD56− cells were sorted from PBMCs. The ends lost 1 base at V and 3 bases at J; junction bases unmatched: 9. The CDR3 totals 16 residues. CDR1 is SEHNR, CDR2 FQNEAQ, per germline (reference sequence). Method: immunoSEQ multiplex PCR; TCRdb's copy keeps in-frame clones and lacks some. The sample carries more than 7,500 clones, around 71% recorded once. The chain combines TRBV7-9 with TRBJ2-7, with 7 positions matching TRBD1. This TCR was sampled from a human donor with melanoma. The sequences come from CD8+ T cells sorted from blood (inferred from file names), collected from a patient given nivolumab and ipilimumab in sequence. The DNA for the CDR3 is TGTGCCAGCAGCTTAGGGACCGGGACAGCCGTCTACGAGCAGTACTTC. Amino acid sequence: CASSLGTGTAVYEQYF. Based on the CDR3 plus reference TRBV7-9 and TRBJ2-7, the full variable domain is DTGVSQNPRHKITKRGQNVTFRCDPISEHNRLYWYRQTLGQGPEFLTYFQNEAQLEKSRLLSDRFSAERPKGSFSTLEIQRTEQGDSAMYLCASSLGTGTAVYEQYFGPGTRLTVT.